This T cell receptor (beta chain) comes out of a study of beta chain features in type 1 diabetes. As every portion of the isolated RNA was reverse transcribed, the sequencing read expressed TCRB transcripts. Generated by immunoSEQ multiplex PCR, the TCRdb table keeps only in-frame clones and is missing some. The sample consists of hundreds of thousands of clones, approximately 31% of them appearing once. Sequencing was performed on naive CD4+ T cells from blood. The clonotype comes from a man in his late teens or twenties in good health.

CDR3 residues: CASSVGRSNSGNTIYF. The CDR3 region has the DNA TGTGCCAGCAGCGTAGGACGTTCGAACTCTGGAAACACCATATATTTT. V is TRBV9 and J is TRBJ1-3; D is undetermined. Trimming cost V 0 bases and J 0 bases, with 10 bases left between them. Germline CDR1 reads SGDLS; CDR2 reads YYNGEE. This CDR3 contains 16 residues.